What follows are 32 T cell receptor beta chains derived from one specimen sequenced in a study of cytomegalovirus exposure and HLA in healthy donors. PCR employed 60 Vbeta and 13 Jbeta primers. The method was immunoSEQ multiplex PCR; TCRdb's version includes in-frame clones alone and lacks a portion of them. The sample includes 150,000 or so clones, approximately 80% seen only once; the top ten take 1.5% to 2%. The sequenced sample consisted of PBMCs. The source is a woman under 40 in good health and CMV-seronegative.

The J gene is TRBJ2-5, the V gene TRBV7-8; D is perhaps TRBD2 (5 bases). Germline CDR1 reads SGHVS; CDR2 reads FQNEAQ. The CDR3 contains 20 residues. V lost 0 bases and J lost 4, with 27 bases in between. This chain's CDR3 is CASSLAKRAYRREGRETQYF. The CDR3 DNA reads as TGTGCCAGCAGCTTAGCGAAGAGGGCCTACCGTAGGGAAGGGCGAGAGACCCAGTACTTC.

The J gene is TRBJ2-1, the V gene TRBV2; 10 nucleotides agree with TRBD2. This CDR3 is 15 amino acids long. V gave up 1 base and J gave up 5 bases; unmatched junction bases: 2. Germline CDR1 is SNHLY and CDR2 is FYNNEI. Here the CDR3 reads CASSEGLAGDNEQFF. CDR3 in DNA: TGTGCCAGCAGTGAAGGCCTAGCGGGAGACAATGAGCAGTTCTTC.

The chain has TRBV5-1 and TRBJ1-1; a weak D match, TRBD1 (6 bases). The CDR3 covers 14 residues. Deletions cut 4 bases from V and 6 bases from J, with 16 bases between. CDR1 SGHRS and CDR2 YFSETQ come from the germline V gene. Here the CDR3 reads CASSVTGLDSEAFF. CDR3 sequence (DNA): TGCGCCAGCAGCGTGACAGGATTGGACTCTGAAGCTTTCTTT.

This clone has only one observation. The gene calls are TRBV10-2 and TRBJ1-5, with 7 bases identical to TRBD1. This CDR3 region has 17 residues. After removal of 6 bases from V and 0 bases from J, the junction contained 11 bases not matched to a gene. Germline CDR1 WSHSY, CDR2 SAAADI. The CDR3: CASSRNPQGFSNQPQHF. The CDR3 DNA sequence: TGCGCCAGCAGCCGGAACCCACAGGGGTTTAGCAATCAGCCCCAGCATTTT.

V and J are TRBV28 and TRBJ1-4; possible D gene TRBD1, 5 bases. The germline CDR1 and CDR2 sequences are MDHEN and SYDVKM. V was shortened by 6 bases and J by 7 bases, with 18 bases between the two germline ends. The CDR3 sequence is 15 residues long. The CDR3: CASSPIGGAREKLFF. DNA of the CDR3: TGTGCCAGCAGCCCCATCGGAGGGGCGCGTGAAAAACTGTTTTTT.

The chain's CDR3 is CASSWDRGQETQYF. In nucleotides, the CDR3 is TGTGCCAGCAGCTGGGACAGGGGACAAGAGACCCAGTACTTC. The rearrangement joins TRBV7-2 to TRBJ2-5; 10 bases match TRBD1. Trimming took 4 bases from V and 2 from J; bases not matched to a gene: 1. This CDR3 region has 14 residues. In germline, CDR1 is SGHTA, CDR2 FQGNSA.

The V gene is TRBV27, the J gene TRBJ2-3, with TRBD1 matching 9 bases. The ends lost 10 bases at V and 2 bases at J; junction bases unmatched: 13. This CDR3 contains 16 residues. Germline V gene data show CDR1 as MNHEY and CDR2 as SMNVEV (reference sequence). CDR3 region: CANTQNRDRVTDTQYF. CDR3 bases: TGTGCCAACACTCAAAATAGGGACAGGGTCACAGATACGCAGTATTTT.

The rearrangement joins TRBV5-1 to TRBJ2-2, with 8 bases aligning to TRBD2. The germline V gene has CDR1 SGHRS and CDR2 YFSETQ. Trimming took 1 base from V and 1 from J; bases not matched to a gene: 0. The CDR3 totals 15 residues. The CDR3 DNA follows: TGCGCCAGCAGCTTGAGCGGGGGGAACACCGGGGAGCTGTTTTTT. Translated, it gives CASSLSGGNTGELFF. The entire variable domain, with the rest obtained from reference TRBV5-1 and TRBJ2-2, is as follows: KAGVTQTPRYLIKTRGQQVTLSCSPISGHRSVSWYQQTPGQGLQFLFEYFSETQRNKGNFPGRFSGRQFSNSRSEMNVSTLELGDSALYLCASSLSGGNTGELFFGEGSRLTVL.

The chain is built from TRBV7-9 and TRBJ1-2; 10 nucleotides line up with TRBD1. V lost 4 bases, J lost 8 bases, and 4 bases stayed unmatched. The V gene's germline CDR1 is SEHNR and CDR2 FQNEAQ (reference sequence). The CDR3 consists of 13 residues. The CDR3 nucleotides are TGTGCCAGCAGCTCAGGGACAGGGGAGGGCTACACCTTC. It yields the protein CASSSGTGEGYTF.

The V call is TRBV28, the J call TRBJ2-2, with unresolved D. Germline V gene lookup returns CDR1 MDHEN and CDR2 SYDVKM. The CDR3 is 14 amino acids. The V and J ends lost 6 bases and 4 bases respectively, with 12 bases between them. The DNA of the CDR3 is TGTGCCAGCAGAGCCGGTGAAGTCACCGGGGAGCTGTTTTTT. Translation gives CASRAGEVTGELFF.

The rearrangement links TRBV5-1 to TRBJ2-5, with 7 bases fitting TRBD2. V shed 4 bases and J 5 bases; nucleotides not matched to a gene: 8. There are 14 residues in the CDR3. CDR1 is SGHRS and CDR2 is YFSETQ in the germline V gene. The CDR3 protein is CASSRGEGGETQYF. The CDR3 DNA is TGCGCCAGCAGCCGGGGTGAGGGAGGGGAGACCCAGTACTTC.

This clone was seen a few times. The V gene is TRBV29-1, the J gene TRBJ2-3; D may be TRBD2 (5 bases). Trimming pared 4 bases from V and 5 bases from J, leaving 13 bases between. The V gene's germline CDR1 is SQVTM and CDR2 ANQGSEA. The CDR3 contains 13 residues. DNA of the CDR3: TGCAGCGTTGGTTACGGGGTGTTAGATACGCAGTATTTT. Translation: CSVGYGVLDTQYF.

The chain is built from TRBV10-2 and TRBJ2-1; no firm D call. Trimming left V 1 base short and J 5 bases short, with 9 bases between. CDR1 and CDR2 (germline): WSHSY, SAAADI. The length of the CDR3 is 14 residues. CDR3 amino acids: CASSEYDSNNEQFF. CDR3 bases: TGCGCCAGCAGTGAGTATGATAGCAACAATGAGCAGTTCTTC.

The V and J genes are TRBV27 and TRBJ1-4; D is unclear. This CDR3 contains 16 residues. Trimming took off 5 bases at V and 4 bases at J, with 17 bases between the two ends. Per germline, CDR1 MNHEY and CDR2 SMNVEV (reference sequence). This chain's CDR3 is CASSLQIRGHNEKLFF. The CDR3 DNA reads as TGTGCCAGCAGTCTACAGATACGTGGGCATAATGAAAAACTGTTTTTT.

The chain joins TRBV7-3 to TRBJ2-3; TRBD2 might be the D (6 bases). The CDR3 extends over 17 amino acids. Deletions cut 2 bases from V and 2 bases from J, with 17 bases between. Germline CDR1 and CDR2: SGHTA and FQGTGA. CDR3 protein: CASSLARGGLTTDTQYF. The DNA for the CDR3 is TGTGCCAGCAGCTTAGCGCGTGGGGGACTTACCACAGATACGCAGTATTTT.

The V and J genes are TRBV28 and TRBJ1-2; 9 bases agree with TRBD1. The germline V gene has CDR1 MDHEN and CDR2 SYDVKM. The CDR3 loop spans 14 amino acids. Trimming removed 6 bases from V and 4 bases from J; junction bases left unmatched: 6. The CDR3 sequence is CASRPGTGSYGYTF. CDR3 DNA: TGTGCCAGCAGGCCCGGGACAGGGAGCTATGGCTACACCTTC.

This clone was observed a few times. This chain uses TRBV11-2 with TRBJ1-1; D is ambiguous. The CDR3 length is 12 residues. V dropped 9 bases and J dropped 4 bases, with 12 bases sitting between them. Germline CDR1 and CDR2: SGHAT and FQNNGV. The DNA for the CDR3 is TGTGCCAGTTCTGTGGGGAGCACTGAAGCTTTCTTT. Translating gives CASSVGSTEAFF. The complete variable domain, with remaining parts taken from reference TRBV11-2 and TRBJ1-1, reads EAGVAQSPRYKIIEKRQSVAFWCNPISGHATLYWYQQILGQGPKLLIQFQNNGVVDDSQLPKDRFSAERLKGVDSTLKIQPAKLEDSAVYLCASSVGSTEAFFGQGTRLTVV.

The genes are TRBV19 and TRBJ1-5, with 8 bases identical to TRBD1. CDR1 is LNHDA and CDR2 is SQIVND in the germline V gene (reference sequence). CDR3 length equals 15 residues. V shed 5 bases and J 3 bases; nucleotides not matched to a gene: 6. CDR3 DNA sequence: TGTGCCAGTAGTGCGGGACAGGTGACCAATCAGCCCCAGCATTTT. Amino acids: CASSAGQVTNQPQHF.

A few counts support this clone. The rearrangement links TRBV5-1 to TRBJ2-1; D might be TRBD1 (6 bases). This CDR3 is 16 amino acids long. CDR1 SGHRS and CDR2 YFSETQ come from the germline V gene. V lost 0 bases, J lost 5 bases, and 15 bases lay in between. CDR3 in DNA: TGCGCCAGCAGCTTGGAGCGGTGGGCAGGGGACAATGAGCAGTTCTTC. It specifies CASSLERWAGDNEQFF.

The chain links TRBV4-3 to TRBJ2-5, with TRBD1 identical over 8 bases. V lost 4 bases, J lost 2 bases, and 3 bases stayed unmatched. CDR3 size: 14 residues. Germline V gene data show CDR1 as LGHNA and CDR2 as YSLEER. DNA of the CDR3: TGCGCCAGCAGCCGTGGGACAGGACAAGAGACCCAGTACTTC. Residues: CASSRGTGQETQYF.

The chain is built from TRBV28 and TRBJ2-7; 8 bases map to TRBD1. The CDR3 extends over 13 amino acids. The V gene's germline CDR1 is MDHEN and CDR2 SYDVKM. Trimming removed 5 bases from V and 5 bases from J; junction bases left unmatched: 5. Written as DNA, the CDR3 is TGTGCCAGCAGTACCTACAGGGGGGACGAGCAGTACTTC. Translated, it gives CASSTYRGDEQYF.

This chain uses TRBV6-6 with TRBJ1-3, with D possibly matching TRBD1 (5 bases). Per germline, CDR1 MNHNY and CDR2 SVGAGI (reference sequence). The CDR3 totals 15 residues. Deletions cut 6 bases from V and 1 base from J, with 13 bases between. CDR3 nucleotide sequence: TGTGCCAGCAGCCCTCCGACAGCATCTGGAAACACCATATATTTT. It encodes CASSPPTASGNTIYF.

This sequence joins TRBV18 and TRBJ1-6; D is unresolved. Looked up from germline, CDR1 is KGHSH and CDR2 is LQKENI. Trimming removed 2 bases at V and 8 bases at J, with 10 bases between. The CDR3 has 14 residues. The CDR3 region is CASSPGGQDSPLHF. In DNA, the CDR3 is TGTGCCAGCTCACCAGGAGGGCAGGATTCACCCCTCCACTTT.

Here the CDR3 reads CASSRTGDNYGYTF. In nucleotides, the CDR3 is TGTGCCAGCAGTAGGACAGGGGATAACTATGGCTACACCTTC. This chain joins TRBV6-4 and TRBJ1-2; TRBD1 agrees at 9 bases. CDR1 is MRHNA and CDR2 is SNTAGT in the germline V gene. The CDR3 spans 14 residues. V shed 5 bases, J shed 1 base, and the junction held 2 bases outside the gene matches.

The chain combines TRBV7-2 with TRBJ2-7; a weak D match, TRBD1 (6 bases). CDR1 is SGHTA, CDR2 FQGNSA, per germline. The V end was cut by 2 bases, the J end by 2 bases, with 10 bases between. CDR3 length equals 14 residues. The CDR3 spells CASSLSAGAYEQYF. The CDR3 coding sequence is TGTGCCAGCAGCTTATCGGCAGGGGCCTACGAGCAGTACTTC.

V gene TRBV2 combines with J gene TRBJ2-5; 12 nucleotides align to TRBD2. Per the germline V gene, CDR1 is SNHLY and CDR2 is FYNNEI. With 6 bases clipped from V and 2 bases from J, the junction kept 10 bases outside the gene matches. CDR3 length equals 17 residues. In DNA form, the CDR3 reads TGTGCCAGCAGACTTGGTCTAGCGGGAGGGGAACAAGAGACCCAGTACTTC. This encodes CASRLGLAGGEQETQYF.

This chain links TRBV2 with TRBJ2-5; 11 bases map to TRBD2. CDR3 length: 17 residues. J gave up 1 base and V 7 bases, and 11 bases lay outside the gene matches. The germline gives CDR1 SNHLY, CDR2 FYNNEI. The CDR3 spells CASTQTSGGVLQETQYF. The CDR3 nucleotides are TGTGCCAGCACTCAAACTAGCGGGGGCGTACTCCAAGAGACCCAGTACTTC.

As DNA, the CDR3 is TGTGCCAGCAGCTCAACCGGGACTAGATCAGAGACCCAGTACTTC. Encoded protein: CASSSTGTRSETQYF. The V call is TRBV7-2, the J call TRBJ2-5; 8 bases are a match to TRBD2. The germline gives CDR1 SGHTA, CDR2 FQGNSA. The CDR3 loop spans 15 amino acids. J was trimmed by 4 bases and V by 4 bases; bases with no gene match: 8.

This clone was picked up a small number of times. The chain couples TRBV6-1 to TRBJ1-1, with 7 bases that match TRBD1. In germline, CDR1 is MNHNS, CDR2 SASEGT. This CDR3 region has 14 residues. The J segment lost 2 bases and the V segment lost 4 bases, leaving 4 bases of the junction unmatched. The CDR3 DNA reads as TGTGCCAGCAGTGCAAGGGGGCTCAACACTGAAGCTTTCTTT. This gives the protein CASSARGLNTEAFF.

V and J are TRBV5-1 and TRBJ2-7, with D perhaps TRBD1 (6 bases). Deletions cut 6 bases from V and 0 bases from J, with 10 bases between. This CDR3 region has 13 residues. Germline CDR1 reads SGHRS; CDR2 reads YFSETQ. This CDR3 reads CASTTQGSYEQYF. The CDR3 region has the DNA TGCGCCAGCACCACACAGGGCTCCTACGAGCAGTACTTC.

This clone was counted once. The chain uses TRBV6-5 and TRBJ2-7, with D tentatively TRBD1 (6 bases). The CDR3 has 13 residues. With 6 bases removed from V and 1 base from J, the gap between germline ends came to 10 bases. Germline V gives CDR1 MNHEY, CDR2 SVGAGI. CDR3 bases: TGTGCCAGCAGGATGGACAGATCCTACGAGCAGTACTTC. Its protein is CASRMDRSYEQYF.

The table lists this clone with a few counts. This chain connects TRBV27 to TRBJ2-2, with TRBD1 matching 7 bases. The V gene end was trimmed by 5 bases and the J gene end by 4 bases; junction bases not matched to a gene: 7. From germline, CDR1 is MNHEY and CDR2 SMNVEV (reference sequence). CDR3 length equals 15 residues. The CDR3 sequence: CASSVDRAGTGELFF. CDR3 in DNA: TGTGCCAGCAGTGTTGACAGGGCTGGCACCGGGGAGCTGTTTTTT.